This TCR beta chain is from a study of shared clonotypes between healthy human individuals. Every contributor of samples was a Caucasian grown-up residing in Nashville, Tennessee. The deep-level immunoSEQ assay was used. Profiled with immunoSEQ multiplex PCR; TCRdb holds only in-frame clones, not every one. The sample consists of about 980,000 clones, approximately 76% of them appearing once. V gave up 3 bases and J gave up 3 bases; unmatched junction bases: 3. Germline CDR1 and CDR2: SGHDT and YYEEEE. The CDR3 is 13 residues long. This TCR was recovered from a man in his late teens or twenties in good health. The chain joins TRBV5-6 to TRBJ2-7; 7 bases fit TRBD1. The source material was memory CD4+ T cells sorted from blood. As to subset: CD45RA-negative fraction. CDR3 nucleotides: TGTGCCAGCAGCTCAACAGGGGTCTACGAGCAGTACTTC. This translates into CASSSTGVYEQYF.